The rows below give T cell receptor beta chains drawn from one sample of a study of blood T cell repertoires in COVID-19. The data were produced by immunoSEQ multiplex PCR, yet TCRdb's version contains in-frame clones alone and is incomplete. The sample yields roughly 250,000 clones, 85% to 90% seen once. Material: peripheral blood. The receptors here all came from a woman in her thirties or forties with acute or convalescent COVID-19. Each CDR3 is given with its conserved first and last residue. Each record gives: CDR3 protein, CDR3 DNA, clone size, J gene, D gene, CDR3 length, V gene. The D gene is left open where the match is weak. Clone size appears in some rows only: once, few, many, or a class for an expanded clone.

CDR3 protein: CASSLSGTGDNEQFF
CDR3 DNA: TGTGCCAGCAGCTTAAGCGGCACAGGGGACAATGAGCAGTTCTTC
clone size: .
J gene: TRBJ2-1
D gene: TRBD1
CDR3 length: 15
V gene: TRBV11-3

CDR3 protein: CASSSRDGTGNTEAFF
CDR3 DNA: TGTGCCAGCAGTTCCAGGGATGGGACAGGGAACACTGAAGCTTTCTTT
clone size: .
J gene: TRBJ1-1
D gene: TRBD1
CDR3 length: 16
V gene: TRBV13

CDR3 protein: CASSLDPTTGGEGYTF
CDR3 DNA: TGTGCCAGCAGCTTAGACCCTACGACAGGGGGCGAGGGCTACACCTTC
clone size: once
J gene: TRBJ1-2
D gene: TRBD1
CDR3 length: 16
V gene: TRBV11-2

CDR3 protein: CASSLDGEGVQYF
CDR3 DNA: TGTGCCAGCAGCTTGGATGGGGAGGGTGTTCAGTACTTC
clone size: once
J gene: TRBJ2-4
D gene: TRBD2
CDR3 length: 13
V gene: TRBV5-6

CDR3 protein: CASSSTGILNYGYTF
CDR3 DNA: TGTGCCAGCAGCTCCACAGGGATACTAAACTATGGCTACACCTTC
clone size: .
J gene: TRBJ1-2
D gene: .
CDR3 length: 15
V gene: TRBV5-6

CDR3 protein: CASSLRPLRDRGFYNSPLHF
CDR3 DNA: TGTGCCAGCAGCTTAAGACCCCTCCGCGACAGGGGGTTCTATAATTCACCCCTCCACTTT
clone size: .
J gene: TRBJ1-6
D gene: TRBD1
CDR3 length: 20
V gene: TRBV7-3

CDR3 protein: CASSVDPGGSTDTQYF
CDR3 DNA: TGTGCCAGCAGCGTAGACCCGGGGGGCAGCACAGATACGCAGTATTTT
clone size: .
J gene: TRBJ2-3
D gene: .
CDR3 length: 16
V gene: TRBV9

CDR3 protein: CASSYLGAGPSYGYTF
CDR3 DNA: TGTGCCAGCAGTTACCTAGGAGCAGGGCCTAGCTATGGCTACACCTTC
clone size: .
J gene: TRBJ1-2
D gene: .
CDR3 length: 16
V gene: TRBV6-6

CDR3 protein: CASSLTPWNSLNTEAFF
CDR3 DNA: TGTGCCAGCAGCTTAACTCCCTGGAACAGCCTGAACACTGAAGCTTTCTTT
clone size: .
J gene: TRBJ1-1
D gene: .
CDR3 length: 17
V gene: TRBV7-2

CDR3 protein: CASRRVTRWYF
CDR3 DNA: TGTGCCAGCAGACGTGTGACTAGGTGGTATTTT
clone size: .
J gene: TRBJ2-3
D gene: .
CDR3 length: 11
V gene: TRBV2

CDR3 protein: CASSLMAGNTEAFF
CDR3 DNA: TGTGCCAGCAGCTTAATGGCGGGGAACACTGAAGCTTTCTTT
clone size: many
J gene: TRBJ1-1
D gene: .
CDR3 length: 14
V gene: TRBV7-3

CDR3 protein: CASRWEVAHHF
CDR3 DNA: TGTGCCAGCAGATGGGAGGTGGCCCACCACTTT
clone size: once
J gene: TRBJ1-6
D gene: .
CDR3 length: 11
V gene: TRBV2

CDR3 protein: CASRGRRMNTEAFF
CDR3 DNA: TGTGCCAGCAGGGGGAGGAGGATGAACACTGAAGCTTTCTTT
clone size: .
J gene: TRBJ1-1
D gene: .
CDR3 length: 14
V gene: TRBV6-5

CDR3 protein: CASSPRQGANTGELFF
CDR3 DNA: TGCGCCAGCAGCCCGAGACAGGGGGCGAACACCGGGGAGCTGTTTTTT
clone size: .
J gene: TRBJ2-2
D gene: TRBD1
CDR3 length: 16
V gene: TRBV5-1

CDR3 protein: CASSRTQVSGMEKLFF
CDR3 DNA: TGTGCCAGTAGTCGAACCCAGGTGTCGGGGATGGAAAAACTGTTTTTT
clone size: .
J gene: TRBJ1-4
D gene: .
CDR3 length: 16
V gene: TRBV19

CDR3 protein: CASSLQTSEETQYF
CDR3 DNA: TGTGCCAGCAGCCTCCAAACTAGCGAAGAGACCCAGTACTTC
clone size: .
J gene: TRBJ2-5
D gene: TRBD2
CDR3 length: 14
V gene: TRBV5-6

CDR3 protein: CSAEGLAADTQYF
CDR3 DNA: TGCAGCGCTGAGGGACTAGCGGCAGATACGCAGTATTTT
clone size: .
J gene: TRBJ2-3
D gene: TRBD2
CDR3 length: 13
V gene: TRBV29-1

CDR3 protein: CATSDLSWQGAGLSTEAFF
CDR3 DNA: TGTGCCACCAGTGATTTGTCTTGGCAGGGGGCTGGGTTGAGCACTGAAGCTTTCTTT
clone size: .
J gene: TRBJ1-1
D gene: TRBD1
CDR3 length: 19
V gene: TRBV24-1

CDR3 protein: CASSITGAPHGYTF
CDR3 DNA: TGTGCCAGTAGTATTACAGGCGCCCCTCATGGCTACACCTTC
clone size: once
J gene: TRBJ1-2
D gene: .
CDR3 length: 14
V gene: TRBV19

CDR3 protein: CASSPRTSGGVTDTQYF
CDR3 DNA: TGTGCCAGCAGCCCGCGGACTAGCGGGGGGGTCACAGATACGCAGTATTTT
clone size: .
J gene: TRBJ2-3
D gene: TRBD2
CDR3 length: 17
V gene: TRBV5-4

CDR3 protein: CAWRVGSYGYTF
CDR3 DNA: TGTGCCTGGAGAGTGGGGAGCTATGGCTACACCTTC
clone size: .
J gene: TRBJ1-2
D gene: .
CDR3 length: 12
V gene: TRBV30

CDR3 protein: CASSSSGGDPRDTQYF
CDR3 DNA: TGCGCCAGCAGCTCTAGCGGGGGGGACCCTCGAGATACGCAGTATTTT
clone size: .
J gene: TRBJ2-3
D gene: TRBD2
CDR3 length: 16
V gene: TRBV4-1

CDR3 protein: CASRVGQGAKNIQYF
CDR3 DNA: TGTGCCAGCAGGGTGGGACAGGGAGCCAAAAACATTCAGTACTTC
clone size: .
J gene: TRBJ2-4
D gene: TRBD1
CDR3 length: 15
V gene: TRBV2

CDR3 protein: CASSIVPGDYGYTF
CDR3 DNA: TGTGCCAGTAGTATAGTTCCCGGGGACTATGGCTACACCTTC
clone size: .
J gene: TRBJ1-2
D gene: .
CDR3 length: 14
V gene: TRBV19

CDR3 protein: CASSISQGSTGANVLTF
CDR3 DNA: TGTGCCAGTAGTATAAGTCAGGGTTCAACCGGGGCCAACGTCCTGACTTTC
clone size: .
J gene: TRBJ2-6
D gene: .
CDR3 length: 17
V gene: TRBV19

CDR3 protein: CASSTSGQMYQETQYF
CDR3 DNA: TGTGCCAGCAGCACTAGCGGGCAGATGTACCAAGAGACCCAGTACTTC
clone size: .
J gene: TRBJ2-5
D gene: TRBD2
CDR3 length: 16
V gene: TRBV28

CDR3 protein: CASSEDRGGDTEAFF
CDR3 DNA: TGTGCCAGCAGCGAGGACAGGGGTGGAGACACTGAAGCTTTCTTT
clone size: .
J gene: TRBJ1-1
D gene: TRBD1
CDR3 length: 15
V gene: TRBV6-5

CDR3 protein: CAGGRVNTEAFF
CDR3 DNA: TGCGCCGGGGGGAGGGTAAACACTGAAGCTTTCTTT
clone size: .
J gene: TRBJ1-1
D gene: .
CDR3 length: 12
V gene: TRBV2

CDR3 protein: CATTRDRGTQETQYF
CDR3 DNA: TGTGCCACCACCCGGGACAGGGGAACCCAAGAGACCCAGTACTTC
clone size: .
J gene: TRBJ2-5
D gene: TRBD1
CDR3 length: 15
V gene: TRBV15

CDR3 protein: CASSLLDYNEQFF
CDR3 DNA: TGTGCCAGCAGCTTACTAGACTACAATGAGCAGTTCTTC
clone size: .
J gene: TRBJ2-1
D gene: .
CDR3 length: 13
V gene: TRBV7-2

CDR3 protein: CASSHTRDRAWLDGYTF
CDR3 DNA: TGTGCCAGCAGCCACACCCGGGACAGGGCCTGGCTGGATGGCTACACCTTC
clone size: .
J gene: TRBJ1-2
D gene: TRBD1
CDR3 length: 17
V gene: TRBV9

CDR3 protein: CASSLRPGGNTEAFF
CDR3 DNA: TGCGCCAGCAGCCTCAGACCGGGTGGGAACACTGAAGCTTTCTTT
clone size: once
J gene: TRBJ1-1
D gene: .
CDR3 length: 15
V gene: TRBV4-1

CDR3 protein: CASSQQGVDTEAFF
CDR3 DNA: TGTGCCAGCAGCCAACAGGGGGTCGACACTGAAGCTTTCTTT
clone size: .
J gene: TRBJ1-1
D gene: TRBD1
CDR3 length: 14
V gene: TRBV3-1/TRBV3-2

CDR3 protein: CASSGRPGGTEAFF
CDR3 DNA: TGTGCCAGCAGCGGCAGGCCAGGGGGGACTGAAGCTTTCTTT
clone size: .
J gene: TRBJ1-1
D gene: TRBD1
CDR3 length: 14
V gene: TRBV11-2

CDR3 protein: CASSLGQVGKNIQYF
CDR3 DNA: TGTGCCAGCAGCCTCGGACAGGTTGGCAAAAACATTCAGTACTTC
clone size: .
J gene: TRBJ2-4
D gene: TRBD1
CDR3 length: 15
V gene: TRBV5-4

CDR3 protein: CASSFGLGGEKLFF
CDR3 DNA: TGTGCCAGCAGCTTCGGATTGGGGGGTGAAAAACTGTTTTTT
clone size: .
J gene: TRBJ1-4
D gene: .
CDR3 length: 14
V gene: TRBV11-2

CDR3 protein: CASRSDRVNSPLHF
CDR3 DNA: TGTGCCAGCAGGAGTGACAGGGTAAATTCACCCCTCCACTTT
clone size: .
J gene: TRBJ1-6
D gene: TRBD1
CDR3 length: 14
V gene: TRBV6-5